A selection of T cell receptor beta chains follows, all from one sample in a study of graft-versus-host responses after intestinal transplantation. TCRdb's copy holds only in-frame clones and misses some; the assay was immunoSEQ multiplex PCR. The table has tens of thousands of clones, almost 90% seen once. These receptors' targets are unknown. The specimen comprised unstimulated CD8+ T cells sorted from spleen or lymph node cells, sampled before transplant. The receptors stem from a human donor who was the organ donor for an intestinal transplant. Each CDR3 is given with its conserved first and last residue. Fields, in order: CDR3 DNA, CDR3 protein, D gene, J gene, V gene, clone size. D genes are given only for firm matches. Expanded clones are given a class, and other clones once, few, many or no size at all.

DNA: TGCGCCAGCAGCCTATACAGGGTCTGGGGGACCCAGTACTTC
CDR3: CASSLYRVWGTQYF
D: NA
J: TRBJ2-5
V: TRBV4-3
size: NA

DNA: TGTGCCAGCACAAACCCGACAGGATTAGGTTCACCCCTCCACTTT
CDR3: CASTNPTGLGSPLHF
D: NA
J: TRBJ1-6
V: TRBV6-4
size: NA

DNA: TGTGCCAGCAGTGAAGACCCGACAGGGGTAGGAAACACCATATATTTT
CDR3: CASSEDPTGVGNTIYF
D: TRBD1
J: TRBJ1-3
V: TRBV6-1
size: NA

DNA: TGTGCCAGCAGCCAAGATCTTGCGGGGGGGGCAGATACGCAGTATTTT
CDR3: CASSQDLAGGADTQYF
D: TRBD2
J: TRBJ2-3
V: TRBV4-2
size: few

DNA: TGTGCCAGCAGCTTAGCCTCGTTTGGGCGGGGGAATGAAAAACTGTTTTTT
CDR3: CASSLASFGRGNEKLFF
D: NA
J: TRBJ1-4
V: TRBV27
size: once

DNA: TGTGCCAGCAGTACCCTGCTAGCGGGTGGTAACAATGAGCAGTTCTTC
CDR3: CASSTLLAGGNNEQFF
D: TRBD2
J: TRBJ2-1
V: TRBV2
size: NA

DNA: TGTGCCAGCAGTTTAAACCCGACCGGGAATATAGGCAATCAGCCCCAGCATTTT
CDR3: CASSLNPTGNIGNQPQHF
D: NA
J: TRBJ1-5
V: TRBV28
size: NA

DNA: TGTGCCAGTAGTATTGCCAACAGGGCAAATGAGCAGTTCTTC
CDR3: CASSIANRANEQFF
D: NA
J: TRBJ2-1
V: TRBV19
size: NA

DNA: TGTGCCACGACGGACTTAGCCAAAAACATTCAGTACTTC
CDR3: CATTDLAKNIQYF
D: NA
J: TRBJ2-4
V: TRBV10-3
size: NA

DNA: TGTGCCAGTAGTGCGGACAGGGGAAGGGAAGAGACCCAGTACTTC
CDR3: CASSADRGREETQYF
D: TRBD1
J: TRBJ2-5
V: TRBV19
size: NA

DNA: TGTGCCACCAGCCCTTTGGGGGGGGCGGCTAATGAAAAACTGTTTTTT
CDR3: CATSPLGGAANEKLFF
D: NA
J: TRBJ1-4
V: TRBV15
size: NA

DNA: TGTGCCAGCAGCCCTAGACAGGGAAACTCACCCCTCCACTTT
CDR3: CASSPRQGNSPLHF
D: TRBD1
J: TRBJ1-6
V: TRBV4-2
size: NA

DNA: TGTGCCAGCAGTTTAGTTGGGGCTCTTCAGCCCCAGCATTTT
CDR3: CASSLVGALQPQHF
D: NA
J: TRBJ1-5
V: TRBV27
size: NA

DNA: TGCGCCAGCAGCCAAGATCGGGGAGGGGATTACACAGATACGCAGTATTTT
CDR3: CASSQDRGGDYTDTQYF
D: TRBD2
J: TRBJ2-3
V: TRBV4-3
size: NA

DNA: TGTGCCAGCAGCACCCCGTACAATCCCACTGAAGCTTTCTTT
CDR3: CASSTPYNPTEAFF
D: NA
J: TRBJ1-1
V: TRBV5-6
size: NA

DNA: TGTGCCAGCAGCGCGACGACAGGGCTCCGCACAGATACGCAGTATTTT
CDR3: CASSATTGLRTDTQYF
D: TRBD1
J: TRBJ2-3
V: TRBV9
size: NA

DNA: TGTGCCAGCAGTTACTCGATCGTAGAGGGAGCCTATGGCTACACCTTC
CDR3: CASSYSIVEGAYGYTF
D: NA
J: TRBJ1-2
V: TRBV6-5
size: NA